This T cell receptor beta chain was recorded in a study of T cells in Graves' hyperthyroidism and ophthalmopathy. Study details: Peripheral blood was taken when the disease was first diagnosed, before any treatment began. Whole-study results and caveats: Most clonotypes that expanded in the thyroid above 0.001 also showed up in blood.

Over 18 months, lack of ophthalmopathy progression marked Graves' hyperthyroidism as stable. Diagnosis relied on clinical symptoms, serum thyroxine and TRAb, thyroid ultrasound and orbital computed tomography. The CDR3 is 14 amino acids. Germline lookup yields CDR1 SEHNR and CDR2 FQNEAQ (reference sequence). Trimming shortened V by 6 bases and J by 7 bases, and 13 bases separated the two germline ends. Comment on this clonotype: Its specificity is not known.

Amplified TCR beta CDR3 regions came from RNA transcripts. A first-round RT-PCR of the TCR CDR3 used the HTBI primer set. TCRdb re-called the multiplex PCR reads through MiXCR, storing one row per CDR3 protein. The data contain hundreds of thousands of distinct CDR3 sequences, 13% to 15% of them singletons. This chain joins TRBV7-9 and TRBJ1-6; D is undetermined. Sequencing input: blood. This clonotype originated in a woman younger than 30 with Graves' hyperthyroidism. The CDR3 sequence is CASSPRALNSPLHF. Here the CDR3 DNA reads TGTGCCAGCAGTCCTCGGGCGCTCAATTCACCCCTCCACTTT.